Below are 25 T cell receptor beta chains sequenced from a single sample in a study of T cell repertoires in cytomegalovirus infection. TCRdb fed the reads into MiXCR, producing one record per CDR3 protein. The repertoire holds 350,000 to 500,000 distinct CDR3 sequences, with about a third as singletons. The sequencing input was PBMCs. The receptors were gathered from a human donor in good health (CMV status not recorded). Some clones in this sample may be carry-over from other donors' samples.

This clonotype came up a few times. CDR3 in amino acids: CASSPDQTHNQPQHF. The CDR3 region has the DNA TGTGCCAGCTCACCTGACCAGACCCACAATCAGCCCCAGCATTTT. J is TRBJ1-5 and V is TRBV18, with D hard to call. The ends were cut back, 3 bases at V and 3 bases at J, with 12 bases in the middle. Germline CDR1 KGHSH, CDR2 LQKENI. CDR3 length: 15 amino acids.

This clonotype was recorded a few times. V usage is TRBV20-1 and J usage is TRBJ1-6; 7 nucleotides agree with TRBD1. The CDR3 length is 15 residues. CDR1 and CDR2 (germline): DFQATT, SNEGSKA (reference sequence). After removal of 6 bases from V and 0 bases from J, the junction contained 5 bases not matched to a gene. The CDR3 loop is CSAPQGSSYNSPLHF. CDR3 DNA: TGCAGTGCCCCACAGGGGAGCTCCTATAATTCACCCCTCCACTTT.

Details on this clonotype: Here the CDR3 omits its conserved ending phenylalanine or tryptophan, so a read error is the likely source. The V and J genes are TRBV7-6 and TRBJ1-2, with no clear D. The V gene's germline CDR1 is SGHVS and CDR2 FNYEAQ. CDR3 length: 16 amino acids. V shed 5 bases and J shed 6 bases, with 22 bases lying between them. This CDR3 reads CASSPQTGNENDGYTV. The CDR3 bases are TGTGCCAGCAGCCCACAAACGGGAAACGAAAACGATGGCTACACCGTC.

The table lists this clonotype with a few counts. This sequence joins TRBV19 and TRBJ2-7; either TRBD1 or TRBD2 may fit D (5 bases each). With 6 bases removed from V and 3 bases from J, the gap between germline ends came to 12 bases. The length of the CDR3 is 13 residues. Germline-derived CDR1 and CDR2 are LNHDA and SQIVND (reference sequence). The CDR3 DNA reads as TGTGCCAGTAGCTCGGTGGGGGACTACGAGCAGTACTTC. It yields the protein CASSSVGDYEQYF.

The genes are TRBV10-1 and TRBJ2-1, with D tentatively TRBD1 or TRBD2 (6 bases each). Germline CDR1 reads WNHNN; CDR2 reads SYGVQD (reference sequence). The V end was cut by 3 bases, the J end by 5 bases, with 14 bases between. CDR3 length: 15 residues. CDR3 loop: CASSESGAGNNEQFF. The CDR3 DNA reads TGCGCCAGCAGTGAATCGGGGGCAGGGAACAATGAGCAGTTCTTC.

This clonotype was seen a few times. The chain is built from TRBV3-1 and TRBJ2-1; unclear D gene. Between the trimmed V and J ends, which lost 1 base and 10 bases, there was a span of 11 bases. In germline, CDR1 is LGHDT, CDR2 YNNKEL (reference sequence). The CDR3 extends over 13 amino acids. In DNA form, the CDR3 reads TGTGCCAGCAGCCAAGCAGGTCGGAACGAGCAGTTCTTC. Translation gives CASSQAGRNEQFF.

J is TRBJ2-1 and V is TRBV14, with 7 bases matching TRBD1. CDR3 length: 15 residues. Germline assignment: CDR1 SGHDN and CDR2 FVKESK. With V trimmed by 2 bases and J by 2 bases, 3 bases remained unmatched. The CDR3 nucleotides read TGTGCCAGCAGCCAACCGGGACAGCCCTACAATGAGCAGTTCTTC. Residues: CASSQPGQPYNEQFF.

V usage is TRBV9 and J usage is TRBJ2-7, with 8 bases that match TRBD1. J was trimmed by 7 bases and V by 0 bases; bases with no gene match: 9. The V gene's germline CDR1 is SGDLS and CDR2 YYNGEE. The CDR3 is 15 residues long. The CDR3 DNA reads as TGTGCCAGCAGCGTAGCTACAGGGGGATTCGGGGAGCAGTACTTC. Translated: CASSVATGGFGEQYF.

The rearrangement joins TRBV7-2 to TRBJ1-6, with D possibly matching TRBD1 (6 bases). CDR3 length equals 16 residues. Germline V lookup: CDR1 SGHTA, CDR2 FQGNSA. V was shortened by 7 bases and J by 4 bases, with 17 bases between the two germline ends. The CDR3 sequence: CASNLQGGVYNSPLHF. CDR3 sequence (DNA): TGTGCCAGCAACCTACAGGGCGGGGTATATAATTCACCCCTCCACTTT.

This clonotype came up a few times. This sequence joins TRBV7-2 and TRBJ1-3; D call uncertain. The germline CDR1 and CDR2 sequences are SGHTA and FQGNSA. V gave up 1 base and J gave up 0 bases, with 7 bases separating them. The CDR3 is 15 amino acids. CDR3 nucleotide sequence: TGTGCCAGCAGCTTAGGGCCAGGCTCTGGAAACACCATATATTTT. Translation: CASSLGPGSGNTIYF. The full variable domain, its missing parts supplied by reference TRBV7-2 and TRBJ1-3, is GAGVSQSPSNKVTEKGKDVELRCDPISGHTALYWYRQSLGQGLEFLIYFQGNSAPDKSGLPSDRFSAERTGGSVSTLTIQRTQQEDSAVYLCASSLGPGSGNTIYFGEGSWLTVV.

This clonotype was seen a handful of times. This sequence joins TRBV28 and TRBJ1-2; D is unclear. In germline, CDR1 is MDHEN, CDR2 SYDVKM. This CDR3 has 15 residues. The V end was cut by 6 bases, the J end by 8 bases, with 22 bases between. CDR3 nucleotide sequence: TGTGCCAGCAGCCCCTACCGTGAGACGGATGTGGGCTACACCTTC. It translates to CASSPYRETDVGYTF.

This clonotype has only a few counts. The chain employs TRBV24-1 and TRBJ1-5; maybe TRBD1 (5 bases). CDR3 length equals 17 residues. The germline gives CDR1 KGHDR, CDR2 SFDVKD. The V and J ends lost 9 bases and 0 bases respectively, with 20 bases between them. DNA for the CDR3: TGTGCCACCCCATACCGGAGACAGCAGAATAGCAATCAGCCCCAGCATTTT. Translating gives CATPYRRQQNSNQPQHF.

This chain's CDR3 is CSVGDDTQYF. The CDR3, as DNA: TGCAGCGTTGGGGACGATACGCAGTATTTT. This rearrangement joins TRBV29-1 to TRBJ2-3; D tentatively reads TRBD1 or TRBD2 (5 bases each). V was shortened by 4 bases and J by 6 bases, with 5 bases between the two germline ends. CDR3 length: 10 residues. Per germline, CDR1 SQVTM and CDR2 ANQGSEA.

This clonotype was counted ten times or more. The genes are TRBV7-8 and TRBJ1-2, with a weak D call TRBD1 (6 bases). Germline V CDR1 and CDR2: SGHVS, FQNEAQ. The CDR3 is 13 amino acids. V gave up 5 bases and J gave up 2 bases, with 9 bases separating them. The CDR3 here is CASSNTGNYGYTF. In nucleotides, the CDR3 is TGTGCCAGCAGCAACACAGGGAACTATGGCTACACCTTC.

This clonotype appeared a single time. It is likely a read error, because the conserved phenylalanine at the end of the CDR3 is missing. CDR3 protein: CASSLTTGGNTQYV. The CDR3 coding sequence is TGTGCCAGCAGCTTAACAACGGGGGGAAATACGCAGTATGTT. The chain links TRBV7-3 to TRBJ2-3; 7 nucleotides align to TRBD2. The germline V gene encodes CDR1 SGHTA and CDR2 FQGTGA. V lost 0 bases and J lost 7; bases outside the gene matches: 4. CDR3 size: 14 residues.

This clonotype has ten or more counts. The chain uses TRBV6-2 or TRBV6-3 and TRBJ2-3; possibly TRBD2 for D (5 bases). The germline V and J ends were trimmed by 3 bases and 4 bases, with 11 bases remaining between them. CDR1 and CDR2 from the germline V gene are MNHEY and SVGEGT. This CDR3 has 14 amino acids. CDR3 DNA: TGTGCCAGCAGTTATTCACGGGGTCCAGATACGCAGTATTTT. Translating gives CASSYSRGPDTQYF.

The chain joins TRBV7-8 to TRBJ1-1; TRBD1 matches 7 bases. CDR1 is SGHVS and CDR2 is FQNEAQ in the germline V gene. The CDR3 consists of 15 residues. V lost 2 bases, J lost 5 bases, and 8 bases stayed unmatched. The CDR3 protein is CASSLMPRGVTEAFF. Here the CDR3 DNA reads TGTGCCAGCAGCTTAATGCCCAGGGGGGTAACTGAAGCTTTCTTT.

This clonotype turned up a few times. This chain connects TRBV7-2 to TRBJ1-5; D is ambiguous. Germline CDR1 reads SGHTA; CDR2 reads FQGNSA. The CDR3 is 16 residues long. V shed 7 bases and J shed 3 bases, with 19 bases lying between them. The CDR3 loop is CASKVGGREDNQPQHF. Written as DNA, the CDR3 is TGTGCCAGCAAAGTGGGCGGACGCGAAGACAATCAGCCCCAGCATTTT.

This clonotype was detected only a few times. The chain combines TRBV7-3 with TRBJ1-5; 8 nucleotides align to TRBD1. With 6 bases clipped from V and 7 bases from J, the junction kept 14 bases outside the gene matches. CDR3 size: 16 residues. CDR1 and CDR2 from the germline V gene are SGHTA and FQGTGA. CDR3 sequence reads: CASSSNLGQGRQPQHF. The DNA for the CDR3 is TGTGCCAGCAGTTCTAATCTAGGACAGGGTCGGCAGCCCCAGCATTTT.

Many counts were recorded for this clonotype. V usage is TRBV7-8 and J usage is TRBJ1-6, with 7 nucleotides matching TRBD1. The CDR3 totals 16 residues. Germline CDR1 reads SGHVS; CDR2 reads FQNEAQ. With 0 bases clipped from V and 9 bases from J, the junction kept 8 bases outside the gene matches. Here the CDR3 DNA reads TGTGCCAGCAGCTTAGCGCAGGGGGTTCGGAGTTCACCCCTCCACTTT. It specifies CASSLAQGVRSSPLHF.

In the case of this clonotype: Since no conserved phenylalanine or tryptophan closes the CDR3, a read error is the likely cause. The chain couples TRBV10-3 to TRBJ1-2; D is undetermined. CDR1 and CDR2 from the germline V gene are ENHRY and SYGVKD. With 0 bases removed from V and 3 bases from J, the gap between germline ends came to 5 bases. The CDR3 is made up of 13 amino acids. The CDR3 loop reads CAISESGDYGYTL. DNA of the CDR3: TGTGCCATCAGTGAGTCGGGAGACTATGGCTACACCTTA.

Concerning this clonotype: One end of the junction varies from germline; a read error may be responsible. The gene calls are TRBV19 and TRBJ1-1; D unresolved. Germline loops: CDR1 LNHDA, CDR2 SQIVND (reference sequence). This CDR3 spans 13 amino acids. The CDR3 spells CASSATKNTEDFF. CDR3 in DNA: TGTGCCAGTAGCGCCACGAAGAACACTGAAGATTTCTTT.

This clonotype was seen a single time. The rearrangement uses TRBV20-1 and TRBJ2-3, with TRBD1 identical over 8 bases. CDR3 length equals 15 residues. V trimming: 3 bases; J trimming: 5 bases; junction bases outside the gene matches: 10. Germline loops: CDR1 DFQATT, CDR2 SNEGSKA (reference sequence). CDR3 nucleotide sequence: TGCAGTGCTAGGAGTGGCGGCAGGGGGCAAGATACGCAGTATTTT. Amino acids: CSARSGGRGQDTQYF.

This clonotype occurred many times. CDR3 in DNA: TGCAGTGCCAACGGGGGGTCGGACACTGAAGCTTTCTTT. Translated: CSANGGSDTEAFF. V gene TRBV20-1 combines with J gene TRBJ1-1; maybe TRBD1 (5 bases). The germline CDR1 and CDR2 sequences are DFQATT and SNEGSKA (reference sequence). The CDR3 is 13 amino acids. The V and J ends lost 6 bases and 3 bases respectively, with 14 bases between them.

This clonotype was picked up a small number of times. This chain links TRBV7-9 with TRBJ2-3; 7 bases match TRBD1. Trimming at V came to 10 bases and at J to 2 bases, leaving 3 bases not matched to a gene. Germline-derived CDR1 and CDR2 are SEHNR and FQNEAQ (reference sequence). This CDR3 is 12 amino acids long. CDR3 DNA sequence: TGTGCCATAGACAGGGACACAGATACGCAGTATTTT. This gives the protein CAIDRDTDTQYF.